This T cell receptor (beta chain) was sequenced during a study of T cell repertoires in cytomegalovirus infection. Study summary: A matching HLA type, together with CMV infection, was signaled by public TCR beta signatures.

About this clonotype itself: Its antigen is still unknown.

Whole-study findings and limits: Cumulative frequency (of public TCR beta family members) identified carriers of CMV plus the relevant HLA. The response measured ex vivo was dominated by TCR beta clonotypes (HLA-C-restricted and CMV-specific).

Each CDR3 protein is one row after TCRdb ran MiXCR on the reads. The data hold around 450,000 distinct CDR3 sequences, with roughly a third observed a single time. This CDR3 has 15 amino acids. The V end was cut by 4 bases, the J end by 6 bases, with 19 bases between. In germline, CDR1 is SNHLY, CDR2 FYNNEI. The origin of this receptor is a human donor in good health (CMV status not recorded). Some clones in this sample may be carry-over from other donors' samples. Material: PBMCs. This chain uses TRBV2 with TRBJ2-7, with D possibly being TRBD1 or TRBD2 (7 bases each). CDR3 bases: TGTGCCAGCAGTGCCCTCCTGGGCAGGGGGGGCGAGCAGTACTTC. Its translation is CASSALLGRGGEQYF.